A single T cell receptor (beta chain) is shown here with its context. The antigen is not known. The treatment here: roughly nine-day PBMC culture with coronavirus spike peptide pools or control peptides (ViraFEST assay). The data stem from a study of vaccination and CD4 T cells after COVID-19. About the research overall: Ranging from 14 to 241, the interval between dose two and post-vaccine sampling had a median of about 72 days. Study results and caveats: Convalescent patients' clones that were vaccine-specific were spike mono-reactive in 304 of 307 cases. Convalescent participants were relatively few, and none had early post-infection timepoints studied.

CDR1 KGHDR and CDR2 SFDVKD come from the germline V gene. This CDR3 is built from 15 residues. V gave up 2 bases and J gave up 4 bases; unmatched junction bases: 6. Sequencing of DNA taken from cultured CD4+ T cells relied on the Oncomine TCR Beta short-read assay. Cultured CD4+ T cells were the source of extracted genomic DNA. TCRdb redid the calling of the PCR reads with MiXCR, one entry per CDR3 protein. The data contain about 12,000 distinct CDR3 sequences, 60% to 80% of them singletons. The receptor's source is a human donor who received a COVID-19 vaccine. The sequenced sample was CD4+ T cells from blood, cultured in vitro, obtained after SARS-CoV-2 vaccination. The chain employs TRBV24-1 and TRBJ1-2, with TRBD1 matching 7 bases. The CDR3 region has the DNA TGTGCCACCAGTGATTACAGGGGCGGGTTCTATGGCTACACCTTC. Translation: CATSDYRGGFYGYTF.